This TCR beta chain was recovered during a study of control samples from healthy donors and cancer patients. TCRdb keeps only in-frame clones here, not all; method: immunoSEQ multiplex PCR. Among 95,000 to 100,000 clones listed, around 88% were seen once. V was pared by 2 bases and J by 0 bases, with 7 bases between. CDR3 length: 14 residues. Germline V gene sequence: CDR1 SGHDT, CDR2 YYEEEE. This TCR came from a man aged 25 to 45 in good health. The rearrangement links TRBV5-6 to TRBJ2-3; the D is unclear. The sample taken for sequencing was blood. The CDR3 region has the DNA TGTGCCAGCAGCTTCGGGTCTAGCACAGATACGCAGTATTTT. It encodes CASSFGSSTDTQYF.